This TCR beta chain emerged from a study of T cell responses to AZD1222 COVID-19 vaccine (dated by TCRdb to about 2021). A note on the overall study: Because spike-specific TCR depth and breadth did not differ between the two schedules, AZD1222 recipients who got a second dose at roughly 4 weeks were pooled with those who got a second dose at roughly 12 weeks. A total of 233 trial participants underwent TCR sequencing, of whom about 210 received two doses of AZD1222 and some 25 received two doses of the MenACWY control vaccine. Trial participants were enrolled by age into 18-55, 56-69 and 70-plus year subgroups, with 148, 28 and 57 TCR-sequenced participants respectively.

Overall results and qualifications from the work: The whole spike protein was spanned by vaccine-associated CD4 TCRs, and dominant responses were seen in regions 160-218 and 743-854. After two AZD1222 doses, both the breadth and the depth of spike-specific TCRs were significantly higher than at day 0 and than in MenACWY recipients. Reportedly, close to half of the unique spike-specific TCRs recognized epitopes lying outside the regions that are mutated in the B.1.351 and B.1.1.7 variants. Conclusions about previously exposed vaccinees are limited because only 6 or 7 AZD1222 recipients were SARS-CoV-2 seropositive at baseline. Participants were mostly white British and included more females than males, and it was suggested by the authors that clonal diversity may have been underestimated. Because no day 14 peak-response samples were available, repertoires were characterized only after the peak T cell response. In the small 56-69-year group, the increase in depth fell short of significance, most likely because of low power.

The CDR3 regions of human TCRbeta chains were analyzed by immunosequencing. The study's processing was this. Repertoire TCRs were checked for matches against a reference library of SARS-CoV-2-specific TCRs that had been generated using the MIRA antigen-specificity platform. Breadth was defined as the fraction of unique TCRs that were SARS-CoV-2-associated, and depth was defined as the fraction of total T cells that were SARS-CoV-2-associated. Using the MIRA data, each spike-specific TCR was assigned both to the spike region to which the TCR was reactive and to a CD4 or CD8 class. Log10-transformed breadth and depth values were compared by one-way ANOVA with Sidak's multiple comparisons tests. As stored in TCRdb, this immuneACCESS dataset retains in-frame rearrangements with V and J assigned. A fraction of the clones does not appear; measured against another copy, unresolved V genes explain less than half of the discrepancy, and the remainder lacks a known reason. That table gives V, J and clone size, and the DNA gave D and trimming. In this sample the table shows some 130,000 clones, 93% of which occur a single time. The ten top clones hold 5% to 6.5% of the sample.

As regards this clone: No cognate antigen has been identified for it. The input lacks base qualities; no much larger clone sits a single base away.

Interpreted using the paper, the time point label stands for: baseline before first vaccination. Vaccinee samples came from UK trials COV001 and COV002, including a single-blind randomized controlled phase 2/3 trial of AZD1222 (ChAdOx1 nCoV-19) in healthy adults. Trial participant PBMC samples were collected at day 0 and day 28 after the second dose for TCRbeta chain sequencing. The germline V gene supplies CDR1 SGHVS and CDR2 FQNEAQ. Counted from cysteine to phenylalanine, this CDR3 has 12 amino acids. Only CDR3 DNA is held: 36 bases, read in frame from base 1. V is shortened by 1 base, J by 7 bases, and the region joining them spans 5 bases.

The rearrangement joined TRBV7-8 to TRBJ2-1; the D gene cannot be named for sure. This TCR was recovered from an adult in good health. Sequences were derived from peripheral blood, sampled on day 0 of AZD1222 vaccination. The DNA sequence reads TGTGCCAGCAGCTTAGAACGGAATGAGCAGTTCTTC. Translated, this is CASSLERNEQFF.